This entry lists 26 T cell receptor beta chains sequenced from one sample in a study of OX40 agonist ivuxolimab in advanced cancers. Repertoires were generated with immunoSEQ multiplex PCR, while TCRdb's copy carries only in-frame clones and drops some. The sample has roughly 23,000 clones; 84% are singletons. Specimen: CD4+ or CD8+ T cells sorted from blood, collected in a trial of the OX40 agonist ivuxolimab. The receptors originated from an adult with an advanced solid tumor such as melanoma, head and neck, liver or kidney cancer.

The V call is TRBV5-4, the J call TRBJ1-2; D is unresolved. Trimming stripped 4 bases from V and 8 bases from J, with 12 bases between. The CDR3 length is 12 residues. From germline, CDR1 is SGHNT and CDR2 YYREEE (reference sequence). The CDR3: CASSPGELGYTF. CDR3 DNA: TGTGCCAGCAGCCCGGGAGAACTGGGCTACACCTTC.

This chain joins TRBV11-3 and TRBJ2-7; unclear D gene. Germline V CDR1 and CDR2: SGHNT, YENEEA. V was clipped by 1 base and J by 3 bases, with 10 bases between them. This CDR3 comprises 14 residues. CDR3 sequence: CASSLVERLYEQYF. DNA for the CDR3: TGTGCCAGCAGCTTAGTTGAGAGACTCTACGAGCAGTACTTC.

J is TRBJ2-3 and V is TRBV27; D gene uncertain. In germline, CDR1 is MNHEY, CDR2 SMNVEV (reference sequence). Trimming removed 4 bases at V and 5 bases at J, with 10 bases between. The CDR3 loop spans 13 amino acids. The CDR3 DNA sequence: TGTGCCAGCAGTTATACCCTGGAAGATACGCAGTATTTT. Its protein product is CASSYTLEDTQYF.

V is TRBV7-8 and J is TRBJ1-2; a weak D match, TRBD1 (6 bases). Deletions cut 0 bases from V and 6 bases from J, with 11 bases between. In germline, CDR1 is SGHVS, CDR2 FQNEAQ. The CDR3 sequence is 14 residues long. CDR3: CASSLASRGNGYTF. CDR3 in DNA: TGTGCCAGCAGCTTAGCGTCCAGGGGAAATGGCTACACCTTC.

The rearrangement uses TRBV27 and TRBJ2-7; D perhaps matches TRBD2 (5 bases). Germline V CDR1 and CDR2: MNHEY, SMNVEV (reference sequence). V lost 8 bases and J lost 3, with 17 bases in between. The CDR3 extends over 14 amino acids. The CDR3 nucleotides read TGTGCCAGCGGTCAGAGGGCGTGGGTCTACGAGCAGTACTTC. It codes for CASGQRAWVYEQYF.

V usage is TRBV2 and J usage is TRBJ2-2; 12 nucleotides line up with TRBD2. V gave up 6 bases and J gave up 5 bases; unmatched junction bases: 4. The CDR3 is 15 residues long. Germline values: CDR1 SNHLY, CDR2 FYNNEI. The CDR3 region is CASRASGGATGELFF. For the CDR3, the DNA is TGTGCCAGCAGGGCTAGCGGGGGGGCGACCGGGGAGCTGTTTTTT.

As DNA, the CDR3 is TGTGCCAGCAGCTTATCCCTTACAGGGCCCAATGAGCAGTTCTTC. This gives the protein CASSLSLTGPNEQFF. The chain links TRBV7-9 to TRBJ2-1; the D gene is possibly TRBD1 (6 bases). The germline CDR1 and CDR2 sequences are SEHNR and FQNEAQ (reference sequence). The V end was cut by 2 bases, the J end by 6 bases, with 14 bases between. This CDR3 comprises 15 residues. Drawing the rest from reference TRBV7-9 and TRBJ2-1, the complete variable domain is DTGVSQNPRHKITKRGQNVTFRCDPISEHNRLYWYRQTLGQGPEFLTYFQNEAQLEKSRLLSDRFSAERPKGSFSTLEIQRTEQGDSAMYLCASSLSLTGPNEQFFGPGTRLTVL.

The rearrangement links TRBV13 to TRBJ1-4, with D possibly matching TRBD1 (5 bases). V lost 0 bases and J 3 bases, leaving 11 bases between the germline ends. This CDR3 is 16 amino acids long. CDR1 PRHDT and CDR2 FYEKMQ come from the germline V gene (reference sequence). Here the CDR3 DNA reads TGTGCCAGCAGCTTAGGTGACAGATCAGCTAATGAAAAACTGTTTTTT. Translating it yields CASSLGDRSANEKLFF.

The chain links TRBV10-3 to TRBJ2-6; D not resolved. The germline V and J ends were trimmed by 4 bases and 1 base, with 14 bases remaining between them. The CDR3 totals 17 residues. Germline V gene lookup returns CDR1 ENHRY and CDR2 SYGVKD. The CDR3, as DNA: TGTGCCATCAGTGGGACCTCACACAGTTCTGGGGCCAACGTCCTGACTTTC. Translated, it gives CAISGTSHSSGANVLTF.

J is TRBJ2-5 and V is TRBV5-6; TRBD2 matches 10 bases. V lost 4 bases to trimming and J lost 4 bases; unmatched junction nucleotides: 10. Germline CDR1 reads SGHDT; CDR2 reads YYEEEE. The CDR3 sequence is 16 residues long. The CDR3 protein is CASSRPPAGGRETQYF. The CDR3 nucleotides are TGTGCCAGCAGCCGACCACCAGCGGGGGGGCGAGAGACCCAGTACTTC.

The rearrangement links TRBV13 to TRBJ2-7, with 8 nucleotides matching TRBD2. V dropped 5 bases and J dropped 1; count of bases not matched to a gene: 4. In germline, CDR1 is PRHDT, CDR2 FYEKMQ (reference sequence). CDR3 length equals 14 residues. CDR3 sequence: CASSPSGRSYEQYF. The CDR3 nucleotides read TGTGCCAGCAGCCCTAGCGGGCGGTCCTACGAGCAGTACTTC. The entire variable domain, with the rest obtained from reference TRBV13 and TRBJ2-7, is as follows: AAGVIQSPRHLIKEKRETATLKCYPIPRHDTVYWYQQGPGQDPQFLISFYEKMQSDKGSIPDRFSAQQFSDYHSELNMSSLELGDSALYFCASSPSGRSYEQYFGPGTRLTVT.

J is TRBJ2-7 and V is TRBV19; 11 nucleotides agree with TRBD2. Germline V gene data show CDR1 as LNHDA and CDR2 as SQIVND (reference sequence). The junction had 3 bases not matched to a gene; V was cut back by 6 bases and J by 2 bases. This CDR3 has 14 residues. CDR3 sequence: CASSLLAGAYEQYF. CDR3 in DNA: TGTGCCAGTAGCTTACTAGCGGGAGCCTACGAGCAGTACTTC.

This sequence joins TRBV10-3 and TRBJ2-3, with 16 nucleotides matching TRBD2. Germline values: CDR1 ENHRY, CDR2 SYGVKD. V trimming: 3 bases; J trimming: 7 bases; junction bases outside the gene matches: 7. The CDR3 spans 17 residues. The CDR3 here is CAISETGTSGRANTQYF. In DNA, the CDR3 is TGTGCCATCAGTGAAACCGGGACTAGCGGGAGGGCGAATACGCAGTATTTT.

Only a few counts were recorded for this clone. J is TRBJ2-4 and V is TRBV29-1; weak D call: TRBD1 (6 bases). CDR3 length: 19 residues. Germline loops: CDR1 SQVTM, CDR2 ANQGSEA. V lost 8 bases, J lost 0 bases, and 29 bases lay in between. CDR3 in DNA: TGCAGCACCCGACAGGTAGGTTGGAGCTGGAGTAAAGCCAAAAACATTCAGTACTTC. Translation gives CSTRQVGWSWSKAKNIQYF.

The genes are TRBV7-9 and TRBJ2-3, with TRBD1 identical over 8 bases. The CDR3 is made up of 13 amino acids. Trimming removed 11 bases from V and 4 bases from J; junction bases left unmatched: 8. Per germline, CDR1 SEHNR and CDR2 FQNEAQ (reference sequence). DNA of the CDR3: TGTGCCGGACAGGGCTTCGGGGCAGATACGCAGTATTTT. It is translated as CAGQGFGADTQYF.

This clone turned up a few times. The genes are TRBV29-1 and TRBJ2-5, with 13 bases aligning to TRBD2. V was clipped by 5 bases and J by 6 bases; unmatched bases: 3. This CDR3 region has 13 residues. Germline CDR1 SQVTM, CDR2 ANQGSEA. The CDR3, as DNA: TGCAGCGTTCGGACTAGCGGGGGAAAGACCCAGTACTTC. It is translated as CSVRTSGGKTQYF.

This chain links TRBV5-1 with TRBJ2-1; 7 bases map to TRBD2. The V gene's germline CDR1 is SGHRS and CDR2 YFSETQ. This CDR3 contains 14 residues. Trimming cost V 7 bases and J 0 bases; bases outside gene matches: 4. The DNA of the CDR3 is TGCGCCAGCCGGGAGGACATCTCCTACAATGAGCAGTTCTTC. Amino acids: CASREDISYNEQFF.

The chain employs TRBV19 and TRBJ2-6, with unresolved D. In germline, CDR1 is LNHDA, CDR2 SQIVND (reference sequence). CDR3 size: 13 residues. Trimming removed 7 bases at V and 0 bases at J, with 4 bases between. CDR3 nucleotide sequence: TGTGCCAGTACCCTCTCTGGGGCCAACGTCCTGACTTTC. Translated: CASTLSGANVLTF.

J is TRBJ2-5 and V is TRBV7-9, with 10 bases lining up with TRBD2. Germline lookup yields CDR1 SEHNR and CDR2 FQNEAQ (reference sequence). The CDR3 is made up of 15 amino acids. V lost 3 bases and J lost 4; bases outside the gene matches: 5. CDR3 nucleotide sequence: TGTGCCAGCAGCTTCGCTAGCGGGAGCGGAGAGACCCAGTACTTC. This codes for CASSFASGSGETQYF.

CDR3 nucleotide sequence: TGTGCCAGCAGCGTAGGGGGCACCGGGGAGCTGTTTTTT. This codes for CASSVGGTGELFF. J is TRBJ2-2 and V is TRBV9; D ambiguous. Per germline, CDR1 SGDLS and CDR2 YYNGEE. V lost 0 bases, J lost 4 bases, and 4 bases lay in between. The CDR3 extends over 13 amino acids.

The chain is built from TRBV7-9 and TRBJ1-1, with unresolved D. Germline CDR1 is SEHNR and CDR2 is FQNEAQ (reference sequence). Trimming removed 2 bases at V and 4 bases at J, with 14 bases between. The CDR3 has 15 amino acids. CDR3 bases: TGTGCCAGCAGCTTATCGTACGGGGAAGGCACTGAAGCTTTCTTT. Its protein product is CASSLSYGEGTEAFF.

The V and J genes are TRBV7-9 and TRBJ1-4; 7 bases match TRBD1. Looked up from germline, CDR1 is SEHNR and CDR2 is FQNEAQ (reference sequence). The CDR3 has 17 amino acids. J was trimmed by 3 bases and V by 7 bases; bases with no gene match: 14. This chain's CDR3 is CASTPTQGGASNEKLFF. As DNA, the CDR3 is TGTGCCAGCACCCCCACCCAAGGGGGCGCGTCTAATGAAAAACTGTTTTTT. The full variable domain, in which reference TRBV7-9 and TRBJ1-4 provide the parts outside the CDR3, is DTGVSQNPRHKITKRGQNVTFRCDPISEHNRLYWYRQTLGQGPEFLTYFQNEAQLEKSRLLSDRFSAERPKGSFSTLEIQRTEQGDSAMYLCASTPTQGGASNEKLFFGSGTQLSVL.

This clone occurred a few times. This chain connects TRBV10-3 to TRBJ2-7, with TRBD2 identical over 7 bases. Unmatched junction bases numbered 0, after V lost 2 bases and J lost 2 bases. Germline-derived CDR1 and CDR2 are ENHRY and SYGVKD. CDR3 size: 13 residues. CDR3 coding DNA: TGTGCCATCAGTGAGGGGACTACCTACGAGCAGTACTTC. Its translation: CAISEGTTYEQYF.

The gene calls are TRBV27 and TRBJ1-1; possibly TRBD1 for D (5 bases). The CDR3 loop spans 14 amino acids. V was shortened by 0 bases and J by 7 bases, with 12 bases between the two germline ends. The germline gives CDR1 MNHEY, CDR2 SMNVEV (reference sequence). The DNA of the CDR3 is TGTGCCAGCAGTTTATCGACCTTGGGGGATGAAGCTTTCTTT. The encoded protein is CASSLSTLGDEAFF.

The chain joins TRBV9 to TRBJ2-2; no firm D call. Between the trimmed V and J ends, which lost 2 bases and 6 bases, there was a span of 17 bases. The CDR3 sequence is 16 residues long. Germline V gene lookup returns CDR1 SGDLS and CDR2 YYNGEE. The CDR3, as DNA: TGTGCCAGCAGCGTTGAGTCCGATCCCCCCCCCGGGGAGCTGTTTTTT. This encodes CASSVESDPPPGELFF.

This clone was seen just once. V usage is TRBV5-6 and J usage is TRBJ1-1; D perhaps matches TRBD1 (5 bases). This CDR3 comprises 15 residues. Trimming removed 4 bases from V and 5 bases from J, with 18 bases in between. The V gene's germline CDR1 is SGHDT and CDR2 YYEEEE. CDR3 nucleotides: TGTGCCAGCAGCCCCTGGGGCCCAATGGGGACTGAAGCTTTCTTT. This encodes CASSPWGPMGTEAFF.